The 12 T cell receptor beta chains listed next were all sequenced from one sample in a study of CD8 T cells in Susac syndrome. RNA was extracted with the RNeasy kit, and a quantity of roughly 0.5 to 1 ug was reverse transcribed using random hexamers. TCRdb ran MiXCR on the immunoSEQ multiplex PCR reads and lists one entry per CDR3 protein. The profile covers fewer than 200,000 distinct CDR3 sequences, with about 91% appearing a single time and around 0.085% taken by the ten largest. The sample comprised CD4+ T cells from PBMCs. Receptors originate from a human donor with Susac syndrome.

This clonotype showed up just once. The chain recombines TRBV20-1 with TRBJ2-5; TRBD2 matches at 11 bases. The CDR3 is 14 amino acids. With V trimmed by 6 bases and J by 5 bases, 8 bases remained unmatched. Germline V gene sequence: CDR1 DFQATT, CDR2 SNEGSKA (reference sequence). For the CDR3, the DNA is TGCAGTGCAATACTAGCGGGAGCAGGGGAGACCCAGTACTTC. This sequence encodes CSAILAGAGETQYF.

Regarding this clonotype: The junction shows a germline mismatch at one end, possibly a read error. CDR3 bases: TGCGCCAACAGCTTGGCCGGGGGGCCCCTTCACGAGCAGTTCTTC. This gives the protein CANSLAGGPLHEQFF. This chain joins TRBV5-1 and TRBJ2-1, with D possibly TRBD2 on 7 matching bases. This CDR3 has 15 amino acids. CDR1 is SGHRS, CDR2 YFSETQ, per germline.

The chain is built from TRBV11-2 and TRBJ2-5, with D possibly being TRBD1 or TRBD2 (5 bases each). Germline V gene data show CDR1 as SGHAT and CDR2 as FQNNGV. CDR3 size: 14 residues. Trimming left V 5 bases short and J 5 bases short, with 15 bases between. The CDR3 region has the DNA TGTGCCAGCAGCCCCTGGGGGACGAGGGAGACCCAGTACTTC. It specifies CASSPWGTRETQYF.

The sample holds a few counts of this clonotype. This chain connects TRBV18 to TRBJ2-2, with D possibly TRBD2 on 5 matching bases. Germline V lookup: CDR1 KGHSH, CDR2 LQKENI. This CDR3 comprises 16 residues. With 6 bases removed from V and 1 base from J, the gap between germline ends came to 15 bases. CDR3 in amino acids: CASSPEEIENTGELFF. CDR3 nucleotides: TGTGCCAGCTCCCCGGAGGAGATCGAGAACACCGGGGAGCTGTTTTTT.

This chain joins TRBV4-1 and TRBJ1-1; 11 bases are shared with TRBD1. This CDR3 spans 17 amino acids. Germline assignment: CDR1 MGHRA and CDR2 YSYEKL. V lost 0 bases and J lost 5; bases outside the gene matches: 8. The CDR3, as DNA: TGCGCCAGCAGCCAAGATGGGGGGACAGGGGGGAGGACTGAAGCTTTCTTT. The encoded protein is CASSQDGGTGGRTEAFF.

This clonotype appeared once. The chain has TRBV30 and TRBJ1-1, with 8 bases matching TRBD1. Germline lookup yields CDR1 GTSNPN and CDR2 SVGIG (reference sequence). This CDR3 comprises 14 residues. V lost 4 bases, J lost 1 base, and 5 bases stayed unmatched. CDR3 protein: CAWKKGQGNTEAFF. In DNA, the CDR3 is TGTGCCTGGAAGAAAGGACAGGGGAACACTGAAGCTTTCTTT.

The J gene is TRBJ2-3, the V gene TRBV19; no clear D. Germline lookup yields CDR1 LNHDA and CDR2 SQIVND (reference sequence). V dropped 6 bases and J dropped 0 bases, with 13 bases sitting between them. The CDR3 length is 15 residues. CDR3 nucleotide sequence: TGTGCCAGTAGCAGAGTAGTTTCTAGCACAGATACGCAGTATTTT. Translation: CASSRVVSSTDTQYF.

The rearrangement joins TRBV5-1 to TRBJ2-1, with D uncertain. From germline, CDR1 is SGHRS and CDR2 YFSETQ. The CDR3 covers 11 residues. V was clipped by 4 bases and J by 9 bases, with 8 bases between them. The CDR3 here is CASSQMAEQFF. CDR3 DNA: TGCGCCAGCAGCCAAATGGCTGAGCAGTTCTTC.

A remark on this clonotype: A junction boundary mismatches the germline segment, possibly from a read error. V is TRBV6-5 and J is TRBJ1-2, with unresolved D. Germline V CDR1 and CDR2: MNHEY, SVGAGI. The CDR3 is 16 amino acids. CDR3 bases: TGTGCCAGCAGCTACTCAGTGACGGGAGAACCCTATGGCTACACCTTC. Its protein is CASSYSVTGEPYGYTF.

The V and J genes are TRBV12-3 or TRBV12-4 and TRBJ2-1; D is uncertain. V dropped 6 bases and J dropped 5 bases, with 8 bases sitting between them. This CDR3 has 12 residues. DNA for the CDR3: TGTGCCAGCAGGTATCCGAACAATGAGCAGTTCTTC. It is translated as CASRYPNNEQFF.

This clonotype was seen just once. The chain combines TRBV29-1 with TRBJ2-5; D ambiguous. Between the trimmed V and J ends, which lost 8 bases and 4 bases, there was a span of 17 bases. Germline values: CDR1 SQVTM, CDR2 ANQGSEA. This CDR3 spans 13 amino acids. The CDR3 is CSQVRAGIETQYF. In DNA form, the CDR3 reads TGCAGCCAAGTCAGAGCAGGCATAGAGACCCAGTACTTC.

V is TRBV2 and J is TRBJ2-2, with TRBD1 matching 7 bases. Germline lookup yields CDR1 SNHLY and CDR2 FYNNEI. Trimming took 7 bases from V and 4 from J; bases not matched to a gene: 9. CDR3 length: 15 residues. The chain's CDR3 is CASTPGQAATGELFF. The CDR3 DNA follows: TGTGCCAGCACCCCAGGACAGGCGGCCACCGGGGAGCTGTTTTTT.